Listed below are T cell receptor beta chains from one sample, sequenced in a study of PD-1 blockade in classical Hodgkin lymphoma. Assay: immunoSEQ multiplex PCR; the TCRdb copy retains only in-frame clones and omits some. The sample shows 50,000 to 75,000 clones, about 91% of them seen only once. The specimen comprised peripheral blood mononuclear cells (PBMCs), sampled at baseline. The receptors stem from a human donor with classical Hodgkin lymphoma. Each CDR3 is given with its conserved first and last residue. The D gene is left open where the match is weak. The size of a clone is reported for some rows only, either as once, few or many, or as a class for expanded clones.

j_call clone_size d_call v_call cdr3_aa cdr3_nt
TRBJ2-1 - - TRBV7-2 CASSLGSSYNEQFF TGTGCCAGCAGCTTAGGGAGCTCCTACAATGAGCAGTTCTTC
TRBJ1-2 - TRBD1 TRBV2 CASSVDRGNYGYTF TGTGCCAGCAGCGTAGACAGGGGCAACTATGGCTACACCTTC
TRBJ1-2 - TRBD1 TRBV19 CASTVGTVNYGYTF TGTGCCAGTACCGTCGGGACAGTTAACTATGGCTACACCTTC
TRBJ1-6 - - TRBV9 CASSANNSPLHF TGTGCCAGCAGCGCCAATAATTCACCCCTCCACTTT
TRBJ2-2 - - TRBV6-5 CASSYFSGELFF TGTGCCAGCAGTTACTTTTCGGGGGAGCTGTTTTTT
TRBJ2-7 once - TRBV7-9 CASSLVTGAYEQYF TGTGCCAGCAGCTTAGTGACAGGTGCCTACGAGCAGTACTTC
TRBJ2-7 once - TRBV7-2 CASSLGTAYYEQYF TGTGCCAGCAGCTTAGGGACAGCATACTACGAGCAGTACTTC
TRBJ1-4 - - TRBV19 CASSTPRVANEKLFF TGTGCCAGTAGTACCCCTAGGGTGGCTAATGAAAAACTGTTTTTT
TRBJ2-4 - - TRBV6-4 CASSDSLEGWDIQYF TGTGCCAGCAGTGACTCATTAGAGGGTTGGGACATTCAGTACTTC
TRBJ2-5 - - TRBV9 CASSPLRGAETQYF TGTGCCAGCAGCCCTCTTAGGGGGGCGGAGACCCAGTACTTC
TRBJ1-5 few - TRBV27 CASSLGPGNQPQHF TGTGCCAGCAGTCTTGGCCCAGGGAATCAGCCCCAGCATTTT
TRBJ2-3 - - TRBV25-1 CASCSSSTDTQYF TGTGCCAGCTGCAGCTCAAGCACAGATACGCAGTATTTT
TRBJ1-4 - - TRBV9 CASSATGGGEEKLFF TGTGCCAGCAGCGCAACCGGAGGAGGGGAGGAAAAACTGTTTTTT
TRBJ1-2 - - TRBV19 CASSDYPYLKGYTF TGTGCCAGTAGTGATTATCCATACTTGAAGGGCTACACCTTC
TRBJ2-1 - - TRBV28 CASSLTEDEQFF TGTGCCAGCAGTTTAACAGAGGATGAGCAGTTCTTC
TRBJ1-1 - - TRBV19 CASSIDLGRVNTEAFF TGTGCCAGTAGTATAGACCTCGGACGGGTGAACACTGAAGCTTTCTTT
TRBJ1-1 - - TRBV6-5 CASSYSGHLNTEAFF TGTGCCAGCAGTTACTCGGGACATCTGAACACTGAAGCTTTCTTT
TRBJ2-7 - TRBD1 TRBV7-6 CASSPQTGDRYEQYF TGTGCCAGCAGCCCCCAGACAGGGGATCGGTACGAGCAGTACTTC
TRBJ1-3 - - TRBV4-3 CASSQEGAGSDTIYF TGCGCCAGCAGCCAAGAGGGGGCAGGGAGCGACACCATATATTTT
TRBJ2-5 - - TRBV5-1 CASSGGAGQETQYF TGCGCCAGCAGCGGCGGGGCTGGACAAGAGACCCAGTACTTC
TRBJ1-2 medium-sized - TRBV27 CASSLARDYGYTF TGTGCCAGCAGTTTAGCCAGGGACTATGGCTACACCTTC
TRBJ1-3 - - TRBV2 CASSEGTLGGNTIYF TGTGCCAGCAGTGAAGGGACCCTGGGTGGAAACACCATATATTTT
TRBJ2-7 - TRBD2 TRBV19 CASSRYSGGFTYEQYF TGTGCCAGTAGTCGGTACAGCGGGGGGTTTACCTACGAGCAGTACTTC
TRBJ2-3 - - TRBV10-2 CASSHYGRSDTQYF TGCGCCAGCAGTCATTATGGAAGATCAGATACGCAGTATTTT
TRBJ2-5 - TRBD2 TRBV2 CASSEVGTSGSPQYF TGTGCCAGCAGTGAAGTAGGGACTAGCGGATCACCCCAGTACTTC
TRBJ1-2 - - TRBV30 CAWSVTGPGVNYGYTF TGTGCCTGGAGTGTTACCGGCCCCGGCGTTAACTATGGCTACACCTTC
TRBJ2-6 once TRBD2 TRBV28 CASRASGVNSGANVLTF TGTGCCAGCAGAGCTAGCGGGGTAAACTCTGGGGCCAACGTCCTGACTTTC
TRBJ2-7 - TRBD2 TRBV30 CAWSGTGGDEQYF TGTGCCTGGAGTGGAACGGGGGGGGACGAGCAGTACTTC
TRBJ2-7 - - TRBV6-5 CASSYADYYEQYF TGTGCCAGCAGTTACGCAGATTACTACGAGCAGTACTTC
TRBJ1-2 - TRBD1 TRBV27 CASSPGQGVNGYTF TGTGCCAGCAGTCCCGGACAGGGTGTGAATGGCTACACCTTC
TRBJ2-5 - - TRBV12-5 CASGFTTSETQYF TGTGCTAGTGGTTTCACCACTTCGGAGACCCAGTACTTC
TRBJ2-3 - TRBD1 TRBV15 CATSPRRTGGRTDTQYF TGTGCCACCAGCCCACGGCGGACAGGGGGCCGCACAGATACGCAGTATTTT
TRBJ2-2 - TRBD1 TRBV27 CASSLSPVRMTGESAGTGELFF TGTGCCAGCAGTTTATCCCCCGTTCGGATGACAGGGGAGTCGGCGGGCACCGGGGAGCTGTTTTTT
TRBJ2-3 - - TRBV23-1 CASWLGGASTDTQYF TGCGCCAGCTGGCTCGGGGGTGCTAGCACAGATACGCAGTATTTT
TRBJ2-5 - - TRBV6-1 CASSEGGLPGTQYF TGTGCCAGCAGTGAAGGGGGACTCCCAGGGACCCAGTACTTC
TRBJ2-1 - - TRBV29-1 CSVDRGIGGYEQFF TGCAGCGTTGATAGGGGGATCGGAGGCTATGAGCAGTTCTTC
TRBJ2-5 - - TRBV7-9 CASAQPGEKETQYF TGTGCCAGCGCGCAACCGGGGGAAAAAGAGACCCAGTACTTC
TRBJ1-1 - - TRBV6-1 CASSPLMNTKAFF TGTGCCAGCAGTCCCTTGATGAACACTAAAGCTTTCTTT
TRBJ2-3 - - TRBV7-2 CASSLGSRGTDTQYF TGTGCCAGCAGCTTAGGTAGCAGGGGCACAGATACGCAGTATTTT
TRBJ2-3 - - TRBV7-6 CASSPWTAPTDTQYF TGTGCCAGCAGCCCATGGACAGCTCCCACAGATACGCAGTATTTT
TRBJ2-7 - TRBD1 TRBV5-3 CARSQPGQECEQYF TGTGCCAGAAGCCAACCGGGACAGGAATGCGAGCAGTACTTC
TRBJ2-3 once TRBD2 TRBV7-3 CASRLADTDTQYF TGTGCCAGCCGCCTAGCGGACACAGATACGCAGTATTTT
TRBJ1-2 - - TRBV5-4 CASSSPVYFYGYTF TGTGCCAGCAGCTCACCAGTGTATTTCTATGGCTACACCTTC
TRBJ1-2 - - TRBV5-4 CASSWDGLYGYTF TGTGCCAGCAGCTGGGACGGGCTCTATGGCTACACCTTC
TRBJ2-5 - TRBD2 TRBV5-1 CASSLGTSGGETQYF TGCGCCAGCAGCTTGGGAACTAGCGGGGGCGAGACCCAGTACTTC
TRBJ1-4 few TRBD1 TRBV28 CASSPTRDSHREKLFF TGTGCCAGCAGTCCTACTCGGGACAGTCATCGGGAGAAACTGTTTTTT
TRBJ1-1 - TRBD1 TRBV30 CAWSRGQGITEAFF TGTGCCTGGAGTAGGGGACAGGGGATCACTGAAGCTTTCTTT
TRBJ1-5 few TRBD1 TRBV15 CATSRRQGSDQPQHF TGTGCCACCAGCAGAAGACAGGGGTCAGATCAGCCCCAGCATTTT
TRBJ2-1 - TRBD2 TRBV30 CAWSVAGYDEQFF TGTGCCTGGAGTGTAGCGGGGTACGATGAGCAGTTCTTC
TRBJ2-7 - - TRBV30 CAWSVHLEQYF TGTGCCTGGAGTGTACATTTAGAGCAGTACTTC
TRBJ2-1 once - TRBV7-2 CASSYETTNRPYNEQFF TGTGCCAGCAGCTACGAAACGACCAACCGCCCCTACAATGAGCAGTTCTTC
TRBJ1-4 - - TRBV5-6 CASSFLHLGNHNEKLFF TGTGCCAGCAGCTTTTTACACCTCGGGAATCATAATGAAAAACTGTTTTTT
TRBJ2-7 - TRBD1 TRBV12-5 CASGTGQAGSYEQYF TGTGCTAGTGGCACCGGACAGGCCGGCTCCTACGAGCAGTACTTC
TRBJ2-7 - TRBD1 TRBV11-2 CASSFTGGPYEQYF TGTGCCAGCAGCTTCACAGGGGGCCCCTACGAGCAGTACTTC
TRBJ2-3 - - TRBV11-3 CASSLDPGRVGTQYF TGTGCCAGCAGCTTAGACCCAGGTAGAGTCGGTACGCAGTATTTT
TRBJ2-1 once - TRBV6-4 CASSDQVNNEQFF TGTGCCAGCAGTGACCAGGTAAACAATGAGCAGTTCTTC
TRBJ1-6 few TRBD1 TRBV2 CASSGRDRGQAGSPLHF TGTGCCAGCAGTGGCCGGGACAGGGGGCAAGCAGGGTCACCCCTCCACTTT
TRBJ1-1 few - TRBV28 CASSSFRGNTEAFF TGTGCCAGCAGCTCCTTCAGGGGGAACACTGAAGCTTTCTTT
TRBJ1-4 - TRBD1 TRBV5-1 CASSLQSGGNEKLFF TGCGCCAGCAGCTTACAATCAGGGGGCAATGAAAAACTGTTTTTT